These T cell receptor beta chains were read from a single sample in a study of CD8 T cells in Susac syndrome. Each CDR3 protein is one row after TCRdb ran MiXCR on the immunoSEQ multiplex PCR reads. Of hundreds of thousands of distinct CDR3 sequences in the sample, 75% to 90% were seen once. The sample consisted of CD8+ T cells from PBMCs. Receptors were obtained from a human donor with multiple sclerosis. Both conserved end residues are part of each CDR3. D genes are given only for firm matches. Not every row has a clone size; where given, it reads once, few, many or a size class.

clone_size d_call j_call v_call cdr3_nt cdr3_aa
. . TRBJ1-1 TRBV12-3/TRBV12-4 TGTGCCAGCAGTATCTCCAGCCGGGGGGACGCTTTCTTT CASSISSRGDAFF
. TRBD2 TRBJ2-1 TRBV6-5 TGTGCCAGCAGTTACAATAGACTAGCGGGTTTGACTGAGCAGTTCTTC CASSYNRLAGLTEQFF
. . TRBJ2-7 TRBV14 TGTGCCAGCAGCCACGGACTCGCTACCTACGAGCAGTACTTC CASSHGLATYEQYF
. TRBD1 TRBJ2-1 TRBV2 TGTGCCAGCAGGCCCCGGACAGGGATCGCCTACAATGAGCAGTTCTTC CASRPRTGIAYNEQFF
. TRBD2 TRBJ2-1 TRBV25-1 TGTGCCAGCAAACTAGCGGGAAAAGGGAATGAGCAGTTCTTC CASKLAGKGNEQFF
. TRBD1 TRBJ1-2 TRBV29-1 TGCAGCGGTCTAACAGGGGGCTTTGGCTACACCTTC CSGLTGGFGYTF
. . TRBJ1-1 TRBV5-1 TGCGCCAGCAGCTTGGTACAGAGAAACACTGAAGCTTTCTTT CASSLVQRNTEAFF
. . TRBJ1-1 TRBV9 TGTGCCAGCAGCCCCCTAGGCGTGGGGCTGAACACTGAAGCTTTCTTT CASSPLGVGLNTEAFF
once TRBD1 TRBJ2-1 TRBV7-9 TGTGCCAGCAGTCATCGGGACAGGGCCAATGAGCAGTTCTTC CASSHRDRANEQFF
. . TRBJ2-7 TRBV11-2 TGTGCCAGCAGCTTAGCTCAGGGCCACGAGCAGTACTTC CASSLAQGHEQYF
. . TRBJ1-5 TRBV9 TGTGCCAGCAGCGTAGACTCCCACTTCGATAGCAATCAGCCCCAGCATTTT CASSVDSHFDSNQPQHF
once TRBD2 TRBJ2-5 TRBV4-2 TGTGCCAGCAGCCTAAGGCGGGGGGGCCGGGAGACCCAGTACTTC CASSLRRGGRETQYF
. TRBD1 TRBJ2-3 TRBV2 TGTGCCACCCCTCGCCGGGACAGGGTAAACACAGATACGCAGTATTTT CATPRRDRVNTDTQYF
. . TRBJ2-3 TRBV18 TGTGCCAGCTCTTCTCCCATAGTAGCGACAGATACGCAGTATTTT CASSSPIVATDTQYF
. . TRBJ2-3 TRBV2 TGTGCCAGAAACGAGGTGGGGGATACGCAGTATTTT CARNEVGDTQYF
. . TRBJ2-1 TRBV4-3 TGCGCCAGCAGCCAAGATAGCAGTGGTTACTCCTACAATGAGCAGTTCTTC CASSQDSSGYSYNEQFF
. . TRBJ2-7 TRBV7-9 TGTGCCAGCAGTTTGGTCGTCTACGAGCAGTACTTC CASSLVVYEQYF